These 23 T cell receptor beta chains share one sample of origin, sequenced in a study of T cell responses to AZD1222 COVID-19 vaccine. TCRdb keeps only in-frame clones here, not all; method: immunoSEQ multiplex PCR. The sample shows some 150,000 clones, 87% of them seen only once. The material was peripheral blood, obtained 28 days after the second AZD1222 dose. Receptors originate from an adult who received the AZD1222 COVID-19 vaccine.

The rearrangement uses TRBV7-2 and TRBJ1-1; perhaps TRBD1 as D (6 bases). Germline V gives CDR1 SGHTA, CDR2 FQGNSA. The CDR3 has 14 residues. With 5 bases removed from V and 6 bases from J, the gap between germline ends came to 16 bases. The CDR3 loop reads CASSRPGGGSEAFF. CDR3 nucleotide sequence: TGTGCCAGCAGCCGTCCCGGGGGGGGCTCTGAAGCTTTCTTT.

This clone appeared a single time. V and J are TRBV11-3 and TRBJ2-2, with TRBD2 matching 10 bases. Trimming cost V 5 bases and J 3 bases; bases outside gene matches: 3. This CDR3 is built from 15 residues. Germline CDR1 is SGHNT and CDR2 is YENEEA. CDR3 nucleotides: TGTGCCAGCAGCCTAGCGGGAGCCGACACCGGGGAGCTGTTTTTT. Protein sequence: CASSLAGADTGELFF.

The chain couples TRBV12-2 to TRBJ2-5; the DNA was not compared with TRBD2, the D call given in the table. TRBV12-2 is recorded as a pseudogene. CDR3 size: 15 residues. As DNA, the CDR3 is TGTGCAAGTCGCCCCCGTTGGGACTTACAAGAGACCCAGTACTTC. It is translated as CASRPRWDLQETQYF.

The V and J genes are TRBV2 and TRBJ1-1; D perhaps matches TRBD1 (5 bases). CDR3 length: 14 residues. Trimming took 5 bases from V and 1 from J, leaving 11 bases between them. Germline values: CDR1 SNHLY, CDR2 FYNNEI. DNA of the CDR3: TGTGCCAGCAGTATTCAGGGTCGGAACACTGAAGCTTTCTTT. This translates into CASSIQGRNTEAFF.

This clone has just one count. CDR3 sequence: CTSSQVFYRPYGYTF. CDR3 nucleotide sequence: TGCACCAGCAGCCAAGTTTTCTACAGGCCCTATGGCTACACCTTC. The chain carries TRBV1 and TRBJ1-2; the table's D call, TRBD1, was not checked against the DNA. TRBV1 is a pseudogene locus. The CDR3 totals 15 residues.

The chain carries TRBV6-4 and TRBJ2-2; 8 bases agree with TRBD2. Germline V lookup: CDR1 MRHNA, CDR2 SNTAGT. J was trimmed by 3 bases and V by 6 bases; bases with no gene match: 15. There are 18 residues in the CDR3. DNA for the CDR3: TGTGCCAGCAGATTAGACCCTGGTCTCGGGGGGGACACCGGGGAGCTGTTTTTT. This translates into CASRLDPGLGGDTGELFF.

The chain has TRBV2 and TRBJ1-3, with TRBD1 as a possible D gene (6 bases). Germline V gene lookup returns CDR1 SNHLY and CDR2 FYNNEI. Trimming cost V 3 bases and J 0 bases, with 9 bases left between them. CDR3 size: 15 residues. For the CDR3, the DNA is TGTGCCAGCAGTGAGGACAGAAGCTCTGGAAACACCATATATTTT. Amino acid sequence: CASSEDRSSGNTIYF. Combining the CDR3 with reference TRBV2 and TRBJ1-3 gives the whole variable domain EPEVTQTPSHQVTQMGQEVILRCVPISNHLYFYWYRQILGQKVEFLVSFYNNEISEKSEIFDDQFSVERPDGSNFTLKIRSTKLEDSAMYFCASSEDRSSGNTIYFGEGSWLTVV.

The chain carries TRBV6-5 and TRBJ2-2; 10 bases line up with TRBD2. V was clipped by 4 bases and J by 5 bases; unmatched bases: 1. The germline CDR1 and CDR2 sequences are MNHEY and SVGAGI. This CDR3 contains 14 residues. The CDR3 DNA follows: TGTGCCAGCAGTTCGGGACTAGCGACCGGGGAGCTGTTTTTT. Its translation is CASSSGLATGELFF.

The chain employs TRBV18 and TRBJ2-7, with D possibly being TRBD1 or TRBD2 (6 bases each). Trimming stripped 6 bases from V and 4 bases from J, with 13 bases between. This CDR3 is 13 amino acids long. Germline V gene sequence: CDR1 KGHSH, CDR2 LQKENI. In DNA, the CDR3 is TGTGCCAGCTCTAGTGGAGGGGGGTACGAGCAGTACTTC. Residues: CASSSGGGYEQYF.

This chain connects TRBV30 to TRBJ2-7; weak D call: TRBD1 (6 bases). The CDR3 runs to 14 residues. V was shortened by 2 bases and J by 2 bases, with 13 bases between the two germline ends. Germline loops: CDR1 GTSNPN, CDR2 SVGIG (reference sequence). The CDR3 region is CAWSKQGVPYEQYF. The CDR3 DNA follows: TGTGCCTGGAGTAAACAGGGTGTTCCCTACGAGCAGTACTTC.

The V call is TRBV9, the J call TRBJ1-5; TRBD1 is a possible D gene (6 bases). Deletions cut 0 bases from V and 4 bases from J, with 11 bases between. Germline V gene data show CDR1 as SGDLS and CDR2 as YYNGEE. The CDR3 has 15 residues. In nucleotides, the CDR3 is TGTGCCAGCAGCGTAGGGGAGGGGGGTAATCAGCCCCAGCATTTT. It encodes CASSVGEGGNQPQHF.

The CDR3 is CASSPGTGEDQPQHF. DNA for the CDR3: TGTGCCAGCTCACCCGGGACAGGGGAGGATCAGCCCCAGCATTTT. The V and J genes are TRBV18 and TRBJ1-5; 10 bases line up with TRBD1. Germline CDR1 is KGHSH and CDR2 is LQKENI. This CDR3 is built from 15 residues. V was clipped by 3 bases and J by 5 bases; unmatched bases: 4.

V is TRBV4-1 and J is TRBJ1-4, with 12 nucleotides matching TRBD1. The CDR3 spans 20 residues. Per germline, CDR1 MGHRA and CDR2 YSYEKL. Losses at the gene ends were 0 bases for V and 0 bases for J; bases not matched to a gene: 8. CDR3 nucleotide sequence: TGCGCCAGCAGCCAAGACCGGGACAGGGGGCTATCTGCAACTAATGAAAAACTGTTTTTT. Protein: CASSQDRDRGLSATNEKLFF.

The gene calls are TRBV19 and TRBJ1-5; D might be TRBD1 (6 bases). The length of the CDR3 is 15 residues. The V and J ends lost 5 bases and 2 bases respectively, with 13 bases between them. From germline, CDR1 is LNHDA and CDR2 SQIVND (reference sequence). CDR3 DNA: TGTGCCAGTAGTTTCACAGGGTTTGGCAATCAGCCCCAGCATTTT. It translates to CASSFTGFGNQPQHF.

The chain combines TRBV28 with TRBJ2-1, with 8 nucleotides matching TRBD1. The CDR3 runs to 16 residues. V gave up 4 bases and J gave up 4 bases; unmatched junction bases: 9. The germline V gene has CDR1 MDHEN and CDR2 SYDVKM. The CDR3 coding sequence is TGTGCCAGCAGTTCATTTCAGGGGGCGGGATACAATGAGCAGTTCTTC. Its translation: CASSSFQGAGYNEQFF.

This rearrangement joins TRBV6-2 or TRBV6-3 to TRBJ1-2; D is undetermined. This CDR3 region has 11 residues. The germline CDR1 and CDR2 sequences are MNHEY and SVGEGT. Trimming pared 2 bases from V and 4 bases from J, leaving 2 bases between. CDR3 amino acids: CASSYGYGYTF. As DNA, the CDR3 is TGTGCCAGCAGTTACGGCTATGGCTACACCTTC.

The chain employs TRBV6-5 and TRBJ2-5; D is ambiguous. This CDR3 has 13 residues. The germline V gene has CDR1 MNHEY and CDR2 SVGAGI. V lost 5 bases, J lost 4 bases, and 11 bases lay in between. In nucleotides, the CDR3 is TGTGCCAGCAGTCCCCCAGGAAGAGAGACCCAGTACTTC. This gives the protein CASSPPGRETQYF.

The chain combines TRBV5-4 with TRBJ1-4, with D possibly matching TRBD1 (6 bases). Germline CDR1 is SGHNT and CDR2 is YYREEE (reference sequence). Trimming pared 0 bases from V and 0 bases from J, leaving 12 bases between. The CDR3 contains 17 residues. The CDR3 nucleotides are TGTGCCAGCAGCTTGGGGGGGCTGGTTGCAACTAATGAAAAACTGTTTTTT. This codes for CASSLGGLVATNEKLFF.

The chain carries TRBV7-2 and TRBJ2-7; D perhaps matches TRBD1 (5 bases). The CDR3 consists of 13 residues. Germline assignment: CDR1 SGHTA and CDR2 FQGNSA. V lost 2 bases to trimming and J lost 4 bases, with 9 bases between them. The CDR3 reads CASSLQPGYEQYF. CDR3 sequence (DNA): TGTGCCAGCAGCTTACAGCCAGGGTACGAGCAGTACTTC.

The chain links TRBV10-3 to TRBJ2-7; D is ambiguous. Germline-derived CDR1 and CDR2 are ENHRY and SYGVKD. V was pared by 4 bases and J by 7 bases, with 8 bases between. The CDR3 consists of 11 residues. CDR3 protein: CAISVNMEQYF. CDR3 bases: TGTGCCATCAGTGTAAACATGGAGCAGTACTTC.

This chain uses TRBV30 with TRBJ1-3; the D gene is possibly TRBD1 (6 bases). Germline loops: CDR1 GTSNPN, CDR2 SVGIG (reference sequence). The V gene lost 1 base and the J gene lost 0 bases, with 13 bases spanning the gap. The length of the CDR3 is 16 residues. The CDR3 here is CAWSGSGTNSGNTIYF. The CDR3 DNA sequence: TGTGCCTGGAGTGGTTCGGGGACAAACTCTGGAAACACCATATATTTT.

In its sample, this clone was seen a few times. The V call is TRBV6-2 or TRBV6-3, the J call TRBJ2-1; no reliable D call. The CDR3 consists of 14 residues. Germline V gene lookup returns CDR1 MNHEY and CDR2 SVGEGT. V was pared by 2 bases and J by 4 bases, with 9 bases between. In DNA form, the CDR3 reads TGTGCCAGCAGTTACCCGGGCAGGTACAATGAGCAGTTCTTC. Protein sequence: CASSYPGRYNEQFF.

This clone was seen a handful of times. The chain employs TRBV29-1 and TRBJ2-7; D is unresolved. Germline values: CDR1 SQVTM, CDR2 ANQGSEA. V was pared by 6 bases and J by 3 bases, with 18 bases between. This CDR3 is 14 amino acids long. The CDR3 loop is CSVISARRNYEQYF. The CDR3 nucleotides are TGCAGCGTGATCTCGGCGAGACGAAACTACGAGCAGTACTTC.